This TCR beta chain was retrieved from a study of blood T cells in healthy people across ages. For the second PCR, which ran for roughly 6 to 11 cycles, a sample-barcoded 5' primer and a J-beta primer mix were used. Individual samples furnished no less than 2.5 million CDR3-containing paired-end reads apiece. A single record per CDR3 protein comes from TCRdb applying MiXCR to the 5' RACE reads. This table holds about 800,000 distinct CDR3 sequences, about 45% found once. In its sample, this clonotype was seen many times. Antigen: not known. Study-wide points: The unknown donor CMV status may have confounded expanded clonotype changes.

Healthy Caucasians from Russia aged roughly 6 to 95 served as donors. The CDR3 is 11 amino acids. The germline V gene encodes CDR1 SGHTA and CDR2 FQGNSA. The V gene lost 3 bases and the J gene lost 5 bases, with 5 bases spanning the gap. This sequence was found in a man older than 75 in good health. Sequencing used blood. The rearrangement uses TRBV7-2 and TRBJ2-7; D is ambiguous. CDR3 nucleotide sequence: TGTGCCAGCAGCTTTGGCCACGAGCAGTACTTC. Translated, it gives CASSFGHEQYF.